This entry lists 2 T cell receptor beta chains sequenced from one sample in a study of neurological immune-mediated disorders. From the 5' RACE reads, TCRdb called clonotypes with MiXCR, one entry per CDR3 protein. The sample carries 80,000 or so distinct CDR3 sequences, around a tenth recorded once. The sample was PBMCs. These receptors were collected from a man aged 45 to 65 in good health.

In its sample, this clonotype was seen many times. The V call is TRBV12-3 or TRBV12-4, the J call TRBJ2-1; 10 nucleotides align to TRBD2. The junction had 4 bases not matched to a gene; V was cut back by 3 bases and J by 2 bases. The CDR3 consists of 16 residues. The CDR3 nucleotides read TGTGCCAGCAGTTTGACTAGCGGGTTTACCTACAATGAGCAGTTCTTC. Translation: CASSLTSGFTYNEQFF.

This clonotype was picked up many times. The chain joins TRBV28 to TRBJ2-6; 9 bases agree with TRBD2. This CDR3 contains 22 residues. Germline V gene lookup returns CDR1 MDHEN and CDR2 SYDVKM. V was clipped by 1 base and J by 1 base; unmatched bases: 17. The CDR3 nucleotides read TGTGCCAGCAGTTTATTTCTAGCGGGATCTTATCCTACCCGGTCTGGGGCCAACGTCCTGACTTTC. It yields the protein CASSLFLAGSYPTRSGANVLTF.